The clone carrying this T cell receptor (beta chain) came up many times. The data are from a study of T cells in Graves' hyperthyroidism and ophthalmopathy. RNA transcripts provided the source from which TCR beta CDR3 regions were amplified. In the first-round RT-PCR of the TCR CDR3, the HTBI primer set was used. TCRdb fed the multiplex PCR reads into MiXCR, producing one record per CDR3 protein. The repertoire holds 700,000 or so distinct CDR3 sequences, 14% seen once, with roughly an eighth in the top ten. The CDR3 contains 15 residues. With V trimmed by 1 base and J by 1 base, 2 bases remained unmatched. From germline, CDR1 is MDHEN and CDR2 SYDVKM. Patients showing uncontrolled infection, other autoimmune disease, pregnancy or lactation were ineligible. The authors obtained PBMCs from around 11 ml of fresh peripheral blood.

The origin of this receptor is a woman aged 45 to 65 with Graves' ophthalmopathy. The sample was blood. The chain combines TRBV28 with TRBJ2-3; 7 positions match TRBD1. The CDR3 sequence is CASSLLGGGTDTQYF. CDR3 DNA: TGTGCCAGCAGTTTATTAGGGGGCGGCACAGATACGCAGTATTTT. The full variable domain, in which reference TRBV28 and TRBJ2-3 provide the parts outside the CDR3, is DVKVTQSSRYLVKRTGEKVFLECVQDMDHENMFWYRQDPGLGLRLIYFSYDVKMKEKGDIPEGYSVSREKKERFSLILESASTNQTSMYLCASSLLGGGTDTQYFGPGTRLTVL.